This T cell receptor beta chain was identified in a study of graft-versus-host responses after intestinal transplantation. This CDR3 has 14 residues. In germline, CDR1 is MGHDK, CDR2 SYGVNS. About this clone: Given a much more abundant clone one base away, this may be a read error.

The data were produced by immunoSEQ multiplex PCR, yet TCRdb's version contains in-frame clones alone and is incomplete. The data contain 5,000 or so clones, 25% to 35% of them singletons. The chain links TRBV25-1 to TRBJ1-2; tentatively, D is TRBD1 (6 bases). Specimen: alloreactive CD4+ T cells from a mixed lymphocyte reaction culture, collected before transplantation. Described subset: CFSE-low proliferating T cells sorted from roughly 6-day pre-transplant mixed lymphocyte reaction (GvH or HvG direction). The sequence came from a human patient who was an organ donor for intestinal transplantation. The CDR3 DNA sequence: TGTGCCTGCAGTGATCACAGGGTCTACTATGGCTACACCTTC. Protein: CACSDHRVYYGYTF.